These 29 T cell receptor beta chains originate from one sample sequenced in a study of cytomegalovirus exposure and HLA in healthy donors. A multiplex PCR was run with 60 Vbeta primers and 13 Jbeta primers. TCRdb's table, derived via immunoSEQ multiplex PCR, lists solely in-frame clones and lacks some. The sample comprises over 150,000 clones, about 75% of which are singletons, and roughly 1.4% rests with the top ten. Source material: PBMCs. The receptors were sampled from a man younger than 35 in good health and CMV-seronegative.

CDR3 coding DNA: TGTGCCAGCAGCTTAATCTGGACTAGCGGGAGAAGATCCTACAATGAGCAGTTCTTC. Encoded protein: CASSLIWTSGRRSYNEQFF. The chain is built from TRBV7-2 and TRBJ2-1; 13 bases fit TRBD2. The germline gives CDR1 SGHTA, CDR2 FQGNSA. The length of the CDR3 is 19 residues. The junction had 8 bases not matched to a gene; V was cut back by 2 bases and J by 1 base.

The V call is TRBV28, the J call TRBJ1-5; possibly TRBD1 for D (6 bases). The CDR3 sequence is 16 residues long. CDR1 is MDHEN and CDR2 is SYDVKM in the germline V gene. V shed 6 bases and J shed 0 bases, with 15 bases lying between them. Here the CDR3 reads CASRYPRGYSNQPQHF. The CDR3 nucleotides read TGTGCCAGCAGATACCCGAGGGGGTATAGCAATCAGCCCCAGCATTTT.

The rearrangement uses TRBV6-5 and TRBJ1-1; TRBD1 matches at 8 bases. V gave up 5 bases and J gave up 8 bases; unmatched junction bases: 10. The CDR3 loop spans 14 amino acids. In germline, CDR1 is MNHEY, CDR2 SVGAGI. Written as DNA, the CDR3 is TGTGCCAGCAGTGAACTCGACAGGGGAAGAGAAGCTTTCTTT. Protein sequence: CASSELDRGREAFF.

The CDR3, as DNA: TGTGCCAGCAGTTCTCTGTTCGGACTAGCGGAAAGCTCCTACGAGCAGTACTTC. Translation: CASSSLFGLAESSYEQYF. The J gene is TRBJ2-7, the V gene TRBV28; 10 nucleotides agree with TRBD2. The CDR3 has 18 amino acids. The ends lost 4 bases at V and 0 bases at J; junction bases unmatched: 12. Germline lookup yields CDR1 MDHEN and CDR2 SYDVKM.

This chain connects TRBV27 to TRBJ1-3; the match to TRBD1 covers 7 bases. The V gene's germline CDR1 is MNHEY and CDR2 SMNVEV (reference sequence). The V segment lost 6 bases and the J segment 0 bases; nucleotides outside the gene matches: 11. The CDR3 covers 17 residues. Written as DNA, the CDR3 is TGTGCCAGCAGCCCCCGCGGGGACAGAGTCTCTGGAAACACCATATATTTT. Its translation: CASSPRGDRVSGNTIYF.

The chain links TRBV28 to TRBJ2-7; maybe TRBD2 (5 bases). This CDR3 has 14 residues. Trimming left V 5 bases short and J 5 bases short, with 16 bases between. Germline values: CDR1 MDHEN, CDR2 SYDVKM. DNA for the CDR3: TGTGCCAGCAGTCCGCCAGAGGGTCTAAACGAGCAGTACTTC. It encodes CASSPPEGLNEQYF.

The chain couples TRBV5-4 to TRBJ1-2; TRBD1 matches at 7 bases. Losses at the gene ends were 0 bases for V and 8 bases for J; bases not matched to a gene: 7. Germline CDR1 and CDR2: SGHNT and YYREEE (reference sequence). The CDR3 spans 14 residues. CDR3 sequence (DNA): TGTGCCAGCAGCTTGGAAGGCACAGGGGACGGCTACACCTTC. It yields the protein CASSLEGTGDGYTF. Variable domain in full (rest from reference TRBV5-4 and TRBJ1-2): ETGVTQSPTHLIKTRGQQVTLRCSSQSGHNTVSWYQQALGQGPQFIFQYYREEENGRGNFPPRFSGLQFPNYSSELNVNALELDDSALYLCASSLEGTGDGYTFGSGTRLTVV.

The rearrangement uses TRBV4-1 and TRBJ2-2; TRBD1 aligns across 8 bases. J gave up 5 bases and V 1 base, and 3 bases lay outside the gene matches. The CDR3 length is 15 residues. Germline V gene sequence: CDR1 MGHRA, CDR2 YSYEKL. In DNA form, the CDR3 reads TGCGCCAGCAGCCAAGGACAGGGGTCGACCGGGGAGCTGTTTTTT. Protein product: CASSQGQGSTGELFF.

The chain employs TRBV7-2 and TRBJ2-5, with D maybe TRBD2 (6 bases). The CDR3 runs 15 residues. Germline loops: CDR1 SGHTA, CDR2 FQGNSA. The V end lost 6 bases, the J end lost 2 bases, and 16 bases lay between the germline ends. The CDR3 region has the DNA TGTGCCAGCAGGGCTCCCCCCGGGAGACAAGAGACCCAGTACTTC. The encoded protein is CASRAPPGRQETQYF. Full variable domain (outside the CDR3, taken from reference TRBV7-2 and TRBJ2-5): GAGVSQSPSNKVTEKGKDVELRCDPISGHTALYWYRQSLGQGLEFLIYFQGNSAPDKSGLPSDRFSAERTGGSVSTLTIQRTQQEDSAVYLCASRAPPGRQETQYFGPGTRLLVL.

The table lists this clone with a few counts. At one of its ends the junction is not consistent with the germline gene, which may arise from a read error. This sequence joins TRBV7-9 and TRBJ2-7, with 7 nucleotides matching TRBD1. Germline V lookup: CDR1 SEHNR, CDR2 FQNEAQ (reference sequence). The length of the CDR3 is 16 residues. The CDR3 protein is CSSRLLSGTDVYEQYF. CDR3 DNA sequence: TGTTCCAGCAGATTACTCTCCGGGACAGACGTCTACGAGCAGTACTTC.

The chain carries TRBV19 and TRBJ2-1; 8 bases match TRBD2. CDR1 LNHDA and CDR2 SQIVND come from the germline V gene (reference sequence). J gave up 8 bases and V 5 bases, and 5 bases lay outside the gene matches. There are 13 residues in the CDR3. The CDR3 here is CASSPSGGDEQFF. The CDR3 DNA reads as TGTGCCAGTAGTCCCTCGGGAGGGGATGAGCAGTTCTTC.

CDR3 DNA sequence: TGTGCCAGCAGTTTTCGGGGAGGGGGCACCGGGGAGCTGTTTTTT. Translating it yields CASSFRGGGTGELFF. The rearrangement joins TRBV6-5 to TRBJ2-2; the D gene is possibly TRBD2 (7 bases). Germline CDR1 is MNHEY and CDR2 is SVGAGI. This CDR3 is 15 amino acids long. The V gene lost 4 bases and the J gene lost 4 bases, with 13 bases spanning the gap.

The chain carries TRBV9 and TRBJ2-1; no definite D call. The V and J ends lost 0 bases and 8 bases respectively, with 12 bases between them. Germline-derived CDR1 and CDR2 are SGDLS and YYNGEE. This CDR3 spans 14 amino acids. As DNA, the CDR3 is TGTGCCAGCAGCGTAGAGCCCCTTGTCCATGAGCAGTTCTTC. It yields the protein CASSVEPLVHEQFF.

This rearrangement joins TRBV9 to TRBJ2-7; 9 bases are a match to TRBD1. The CDR3 consists of 12 residues. Germline CDR1 reads SGDLS; CDR2 reads YYNGEE. J gave up 6 bases and V 7 bases, and 5 bases lay outside the gene matches. The CDR3 loop reads CASSQGAGEQYF. As DNA, the CDR3 is TGTGCCAGCTCACAGGGGGCAGGCGAGCAGTACTTC.

Here the CDR3 reads CASSPRTSGSSYNEQFF. The CDR3 nucleotides read TGCGCCAGCAGCCCGCGGACTAGCGGGAGCTCCTACAATGAGCAGTTCTTC. V gene TRBV4-3 combines with J gene TRBJ2-1; TRBD2 matches 13 bases. V lost 4 bases and J lost 0; bases outside the gene matches: 3. CDR1 and CDR2 (germline): LGHNA, YSLEER. The CDR3 length is 17 residues.

J is TRBJ2-6 and V is TRBV28; no reliable D call. The CDR3 consists of 15 residues. Trimming removed 5 bases from V and 1 base from J, with 9 bases in between. In germline, CDR1 is MDHEN, CDR2 SYDVKM. The CDR3 DNA follows: TGTGCCAGCAGTCCTCCAGGTTCTGGGGCCAACGTCCTGACTTTC. Translation: CASSPPGSGANVLTF.

Comments on this clone: At one end, the junction sequence differs from germline, possibly due to a read error. Other nucleotide sequences from this sample produce the same CDR3. The genes are TRBV13 and TRBJ2-3; 13 nucleotides agree with TRBD2. The CDR3 spans 19 residues. Germline values: CDR1 PRHDT, CDR2 FYEKMQ (reference sequence). CDR3: CASSLDLPGLAGSTDTQYF. The DNA for the CDR3 is TGTGCCAGCAGCTTAGACTTACCGGGACTAGCGGGAAGCACAGATACGCAATATTTT. The variable domain in full, completed from reference TRBV13 and TRBJ2-3, reads AAGVIQSPRHLIKEKRETATLKCYPIPRHDTVYWYQQGPGQDPQFLISFYEKMQSDKGSIPDRFSAQQFSDYHSELNMSSLELGDSALYFCASSLDLPGLAGSTDTQYFGPGTRLTVL.

The CDR3 reads CASGLAGGGTDTQYF. As DNA, the CDR3 is TGCGCCAGCGGCCTAGCGGGAGGTGGCACAGATACGCAGTATTTT. The genes are TRBV4-3 and TRBJ2-3; 11 bases match TRBD2. CDR1 and CDR2 from the germline V gene are LGHNA and YSLEER. The CDR3 is 15 amino acids. Trimming removed 8 bases from V and 1 base from J; junction bases left unmatched: 5.

The chain links TRBV7-9 to TRBJ2-1; 8 positions match TRBD2. Germline CDR1 SEHNR, CDR2 FQNEAQ (reference sequence). Unmatched junction bases numbered 3, after V lost 5 bases and J lost 6 bases. The CDR3 has 13 amino acids. CDR3 DNA sequence: TGTGCCAGCAGCCAAAGCGGGGGCAATGAGCAGTTCTTC. Its translation: CASSQSGGNEQFF.

This chain uses TRBV13 with TRBJ2-1, with 11 nucleotides matching TRBD2. The CDR3 is 17 residues long. Trimming cost V 5 bases and J 0 bases; bases outside gene matches: 6. From germline, CDR1 is PRHDT and CDR2 FYEKMQ (reference sequence). The CDR3 region has the DNA TGTGCCAGCAGCGACCCTCTAGCGGGAGGCTCCTACAATGAGCAGTTCTTC. This translates into CASSDPLAGGSYNEQFF.

V is TRBV9 and J is TRBJ2-1, with D possibly TRBD2 on 6 matching bases. The CDR3 sequence is 15 residues long. V lost 0 bases, J lost 7 bases, and 14 bases lay in between. CDR1 SGDLS and CDR2 YYNGEE come from the germline V gene. This CDR3 is CASSVDGLRGNEQFF. The CDR3 DNA reads as TGTGCCAGCAGCGTAGACGGCCTCCGGGGGAATGAGCAGTTCTTC.

The J gene is TRBJ1-5, the V gene TRBV7-9; D ambiguous. Germline CDR1 SEHNR, CDR2 FQNEAQ (reference sequence). The CDR3 totals 13 residues. V was pared by 2 bases and J by 6 bases, with 8 bases between. The CDR3 bases are TGTGCCAGCAGCTTATCAGGCAGTCAGCCCCAGCATTTT. Translated: CASSLSGSQPQHF.

The chain is built from TRBV5-4 and TRBJ2-1; 11 bases are a match to TRBD1. The CDR3 covers 16 residues. V lost 4 bases to trimming and J lost 9 bases; unmatched junction nucleotides: 12. The germline V gene encodes CDR1 SGHNT and CDR2 YYREEE (reference sequence). CDR3 DNA sequence: TGTGCCAGCAGCCACCCCGGACAGGGGGCAAAGGGTGAGCAGTTCTTC. It translates to CASSHPGQGAKGEQFF. Supplemented by reference TRBV5-4 and TRBJ2-1, the full variable domain reads ETGVTQSPTHLIKTRGQQVTLRCSSQSGHNTVSWYQQALGQGPQFIFQYYREEENGRGNFPPRFSGLQFPNYSSELNVNALELDDSALYLCASSHPGQGAKGEQFFGPGTRLTVL.

CDR3 coding DNA: TGTGCCAGCAGTGATTACCCGGCGGGACGTACTACAGATACGCAGTATTTT. Protein sequence: CASSDYPAGRTTDTQYF. This sequence joins TRBV2 and TRBJ2-3; D is perhaps TRBD2 (6 bases). CDR1 SNHLY and CDR2 FYNNEI come from the germline V gene. The CDR3 sequence is 17 residues long. The V and J ends lost 3 bases and 3 bases respectively, with 19 bases between them. Together with reference TRBV2 and TRBJ2-3, the CDR3 gives the full variable domain: EPEVTQTPSHQVTQMGQEVILRCVPISNHLYFYWYRQILGQKVEFLVSFYNNEISEKSEIFDDQFSVERPDGSNFTLKIRSTKLEDSAMYFCASSDYPAGRTTDTQYFGPGTRLTVL.

J is TRBJ2-7 and V is TRBV10-1; 8 bases are shared with TRBD1. CDR1 WNHNN and CDR2 SYGVQD come from the germline V gene (reference sequence). The V gene end was trimmed by 2 bases and the J gene end by 10 bases; junction bases not matched to a gene: 7. This CDR3 is built from 13 residues. The CDR3 is CASSETRTGYQYF. The CDR3 DNA is TGCGCCAGCAGTGAGACCCGGACAGGGTATCAGTACTTC.

The chain carries TRBV10-1 and TRBJ2-1; D may be TRBD2 (6 bases). Germline CDR1 and CDR2: WNHNN and SYGVQD (reference sequence). The CDR3 is 14 residues long. Trimming removed 5 bases at V and 7 bases at J, with 15 bases between. CDR3 amino acids: CASSPTGEENEQFF. DNA of the CDR3: TGCGCCAGCAGTCCGACGGGAGAAGAGAATGAGCAGTTCTTC.

The chain employs TRBV27 and TRBJ2-1; 11 bases fit TRBD2. V trimming: 7 bases; J trimming: 7 bases; junction bases outside the gene matches: 6. The V gene's germline CDR1 is MNHEY and CDR2 SMNVEV (reference sequence). The CDR3 runs to 14 residues. CDR3 nucleotide sequence: TGTGCCAGCAACCCTAGCGGGAGGCCGAATGAGCAGTTCTTC. Amino acid sequence: CASNPSGRPNEQFF.

Points on this clone: A read error may produce the germline difference seen at one junction end. This rearrangement joins TRBV2 to TRBJ1-2; 8 bases map to TRBD1. The CDR3 sequence is 16 residues long. Germline V gene sequence: CDR1 SNHLY, CDR2 FYNNEI. CDR3 DNA: TGTGCCGGCAGTGAAGTTCAGGGGACAGGCACCTATGGCTACACCTTC. This codes for CAGSEVQGTGTYGYTF.

A few counts support this clone. This chain uses TRBV5-6 with TRBJ2-7; D ambiguous. The germline V gene encodes CDR1 SGHDT and CDR2 YYEEEE. This CDR3 has 14 amino acids. V gave up 5 bases and J gave up 3 bases, with 15 bases separating them. In DNA, the CDR3 is TGTGCCAGCAGGTCCCGGGTCTCCATCTACGAGCAGTACTTC. Amino acids: CASRSRVSIYEQYF.